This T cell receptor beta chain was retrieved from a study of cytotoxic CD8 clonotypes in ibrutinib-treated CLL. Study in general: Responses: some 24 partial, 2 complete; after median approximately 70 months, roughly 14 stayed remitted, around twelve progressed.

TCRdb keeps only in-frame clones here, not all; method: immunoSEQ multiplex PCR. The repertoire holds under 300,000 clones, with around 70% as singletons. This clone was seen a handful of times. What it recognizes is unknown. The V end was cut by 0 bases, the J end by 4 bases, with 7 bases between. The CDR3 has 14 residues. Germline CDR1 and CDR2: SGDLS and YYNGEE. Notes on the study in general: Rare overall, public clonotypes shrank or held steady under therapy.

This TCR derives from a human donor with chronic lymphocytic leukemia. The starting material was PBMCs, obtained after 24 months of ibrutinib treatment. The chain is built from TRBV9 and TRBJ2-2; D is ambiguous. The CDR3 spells CASSVVKGTGELFF. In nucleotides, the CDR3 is TGTGCCAGCAGCGTAGTTAAGGGCACCGGGGAGCTGTTTTTT.